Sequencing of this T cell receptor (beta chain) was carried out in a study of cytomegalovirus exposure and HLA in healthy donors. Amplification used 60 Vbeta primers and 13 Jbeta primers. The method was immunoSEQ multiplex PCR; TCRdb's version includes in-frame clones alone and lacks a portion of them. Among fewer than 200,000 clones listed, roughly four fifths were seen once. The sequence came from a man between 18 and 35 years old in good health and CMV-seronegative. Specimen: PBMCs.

CDR3 residues: CASSLDSGGRGTQYF. The CDR3 DNA sequence: TGTGCCAGCAGCTTAGATAGCGGAGGACGGGGGACCCAGTACTTC. V usage is TRBV11-3 and J usage is TRBJ2-5, with D perhaps TRBD2 (6 bases). This CDR3 contains 15 residues. Trimming removed 0 bases at V and 7 bases at J, with 15 bases between. Germline CDR1 SGHNT, CDR2 YENEEA. Combining the CDR3 with reference TRBV11-3 and TRBJ2-5 gives the whole variable domain EAGVVQSPRYKIIEKKQPVAFWCNPISGHNTLYWYLQNLGQGPELLIRYENEEAVDDSQLPKDRFSAERLKGVDSTLKIQPAELGDSAVYLCASSLDSGGRGTQYFGPGTRLLVL.